The next 28 T cell receptor beta chains were all read from a single sample in a study of post-analysis software for immune sequencing data. These receptors have no identified antigens. Presence of unique molecular identifiers characterized the TCR beta cDNA libraries. One entry per CDR3 protein, called by TCRdb with MiXCR from the PCR reads. The data show fewer than 550,000 distinct CDR3 sequences, with about a third seen just once and roughly 6% held by the top ten. Study-level points and caveats: Patients used several TRBV segments, including TRBV5-6, TRBV5-1 and TRBV20-1, more often than controls.

Sequencing was performed on blood. The receptors come from a girl under 18 with multiple sclerosis.

This clonotype was counted a few times. The CDR3 sequence is CASSPGYLYEQYF. CDR3 sequence (DNA): TGTGCCAGCAGCCCCGGTTATTTGTACGAGCAGTACTTC. The rearrangement joins TRBV5-5 to TRBJ2-7, with no clear D. Germline CDR1 is SGHKS and CDR2 is YYEKEE (reference sequence). The CDR3 covers 13 residues. Trimming pared 4 bases from V and 4 bases from J, leaving 12 bases between.

The genes are TRBV28 and TRBJ1-2, with TRBD1 matching 7 bases. V lost 3 bases to trimming and J lost 6 bases; unmatched junction nucleotides: 7. The CDR3 has 14 residues. In germline, CDR1 is MDHEN, CDR2 SYDVKM. The CDR3 bases are TGTGCCAGCAGTTTGGTTACAGGGGAGGATGGCTACACCTTC. Amino acid sequence: CASSLVTGEDGYTF.

The chain uses TRBV20-1 and TRBJ2-5, with D perhaps assigned TRBD1 or TRBD2 (6 bases each). There are 14 residues in the CDR3. Trimming took 1 base from V and 5 from J, leaving 14 bases between them. Germline assignment: CDR1 DFQATT and CDR2 SNEGSKA (reference sequence). The CDR3 spells CSARGDPGGETQYF. The DNA for the CDR3 is TGCAGTGCTAGAGGGGACCCCGGGGGCGAGACCCAGTACTTC.

The chain uses TRBV20-1 and TRBJ2-1, with D perhaps TRBD2 (6 bases). Germline lookup yields CDR1 DFQATT and CDR2 SNEGSKA (reference sequence). V was pared by 1 base and J by 5 bases, with 12 bases between. The CDR3 runs 14 residues. CDR3 sequence: CSARALAPNNEQFF. The CDR3 DNA reads as TGCAGTGCTAGAGCGCTAGCGCCGAACAATGAGCAGTTCTTC.

This sequence joins TRBV20-1 and TRBJ1-6; possible D gene TRBD1, 5 bases. CDR1 DFQATT and CDR2 SNEGSKA come from the germline V gene (reference sequence). V lost 2 bases to trimming and J lost 7 bases, with 12 bases between them. The CDR3 extends over 14 amino acids. The CDR3 DNA sequence: TGCAGTGCTAGATCAACGGGGGACAATTCACCCCTCCACTTT. Translating it yields CSARSTGDNSPLHF.

This clonotype was recorded a few times. This chain links TRBV29-1 with TRBJ1-2; TRBD1 agrees at 7 bases. This CDR3 is built from 12 residues. Looked up from germline, CDR1 is SQVTM and CDR2 is ANQGSEA. The V gene end was trimmed by 5 bases and the J gene end by 7 bases; junction bases not matched to a gene: 7. CDR3 region: CSVYRQGSGYTF. CDR3 bases: TGCAGCGTTTACCGACAGGGTAGTGGCTACACCTTC.

This clonotype was counted at least ten times. This rearrangement joins TRBV29-1 to TRBJ2-3; D unresolved. The CDR3 totals 13 residues. CDR1 and CDR2 (germline): SQVTM, ANQGSEA. Trimming pared 8 bases from V and 6 bases from J, leaving 18 bases between. CDR3 DNA sequence: TGCAGCTTAGCCCCGACTCGCCTGGATACGCAGTATTTT. As protein: CSLAPTRLDTQYF.

This clonotype was seen a few times. The CDR3 DNA sequence: TGTGCCAGCAGTGGAACCGGGACAGCCTATGGCTACACCTTC. The encoded protein is CASSGTGTAYGYTF. The rearrangement joins TRBV25-1 to TRBJ1-2; 7 nucleotides agree with TRBD1. This CDR3 is built from 14 residues. The J segment lost 4 bases and the V segment lost 4 bases, leaving 6 bases of the junction unmatched. Germline loops: CDR1 MGHDK, CDR2 SYGVNS.

The chain has TRBV10-3 and TRBJ2-5; D gene uncertain. The CDR3 spans 14 residues. Germline V CDR1 and CDR2: ENHRY, SYGVKD. Trimming took off 2 bases at V and 1 base at J, with 8 bases between the two ends. The CDR3 nucleotides are TGTGCCATCAGTGAGGTGGCAGCCCAAGAGACCCAGTACTTC. As protein: CAISEVAAQETQYF.

This clonotype was found a few times. The V gene is TRBV7-9, the J gene TRBJ2-7; tentatively, D is TRBD2 (6 bases). The CDR3 sequence is 14 residues long. The V gene lost 3 bases and the J gene lost 4 bases, with 13 bases spanning the gap. The V gene's germline CDR1 is SEHNR and CDR2 FQNEAQ (reference sequence). DNA for the CDR3: TGTGCCAGCAGCTTGGCTTCTGGGGGGTACGAGCAGTACTTC. This sequence encodes CASSLASGGYEQYF.

The chain joins TRBV4-1 to TRBJ2-5; D call uncertain. Germline V gene lookup returns CDR1 MGHRA and CDR2 YSYEKL. Trimming shortened V by 2 bases and J by 4 bases, and 11 bases separated the two germline ends. The CDR3 extends over 14 amino acids. CDR3 amino acids: CASSQKAGGETQYF. The DNA for the CDR3 is TGCGCCAGCAGCCAAAAGGCAGGTGGAGAGACCCAGTACTTC.

Note on this clonotype: The missing conserved phenylalanine or tryptophan at the end of this CDR3 makes a read error likely. The chain recombines TRBV5-1 with TRBJ2-7; D call uncertain. V was clipped by 2 bases and J by 0 bases, with 9 bases between them. The CDR3 contains 14 residues. CDR1 and CDR2 from the germline V gene are SGHRS and YFSETQ. CDR3 bases: TGCGCCAGCAGCTTTACTACGGACTCCTACGAGCAGTACTGC. Translation: CASSFTTDSYEQYC.

This clonotype has a handful of counts. The chain joins TRBV6-5 to TRBJ2-1; weak D call: TRBD2 (7 bases). Germline V gene sequence: CDR1 MNHEY, CDR2 SVGAGI. CDR3 length equals 15 residues. Deletions cut 7 bases from V and 6 bases from J, with 19 bases between. The CDR3, as DNA: TGTGCCAGCAAAGTGATGGGGGGGGCCTCCAATGAGCAGTTCTTC. This sequence encodes CASKVMGGASNEQFF.

The chain links TRBV24-1 to TRBJ2-3, with D hard to call. Germline values: CDR1 KGHDR, CDR2 SFDVKD. V was cut by 3 bases and J by 0 bases, with 3 bases left in between. The CDR3 totals 13 residues. The CDR3 nucleotides read TGTGCCACCAGTGATCAGAGCACAGATACGCAGTATTTT. Protein product: CATSDQSTDTQYF.

There are many counts of this clonotype. CDR3 amino acids: CASSPGANVLTF. CDR3 sequence (DNA): TGTGCCAGCAGTCCTGGGGCCAACGTCCTGACTTTC. The chain is built from TRBV27 and TRBJ2-6; D gene ambiguous. V was cut by 5 bases and J by 2 bases, with 1 base left in between. Germline assignment: CDR1 MNHEY and CDR2 SMNVEV (reference sequence). CDR3 size: 12 residues. Filled out from reference TRBV27 and TRBJ2-6, the complete variable domain reads EAQVTQNPRYLITVTGKKLTVTCSQNMNHEYMSWYRQDPGLGLRQIYYSMNVEVTDKGDVPEGYKVSRKEKRNFPLILESPSPNQTSLYFCASSPGANVLTFGAGSRLTVL.

This chain links TRBV6-6 with TRBJ2-2; TRBD1 agrees at 7 bases. The CDR3 has 16 amino acids. The V gene end was trimmed by 4 bases and the J gene end by 6 bases; junction bases not matched to a gene: 11. From germline, CDR1 is MNHNY and CDR2 SVGAGI (reference sequence). CDR3 amino acids: CASSLTGRPNAGELFF. The CDR3 DNA reads TGTGCCAGCAGTTTGACAGGGAGACCCAACGCCGGGGAGCTGTTTTTT.

In this sample, this clonotype turned up a few times. This chain joins TRBV28 and TRBJ2-6; TRBD2 is a possible D gene (5 bases). Germline loops: CDR1 MDHEN, CDR2 SYDVKM. Trimming cost V 7 bases and J 4 bases, with 23 bases left between them. The length of the CDR3 is 18 residues. DNA of the CDR3: TGTGCCAGCACCTCTCCGGGGAACAGACTGAACGGGGCCAACGTCCTGACTTTC. Its protein product is CASTSPGNRLNGANVLTF.

V usage is TRBV3-1 and J usage is TRBJ2-7, with D tentatively TRBD1 (5 bases). The CDR3 runs to 15 residues. Per germline, CDR1 LGHDT and CDR2 YNNKEL (reference sequence). V lost 6 bases and J 4 bases, leaving 19 bases between the germline ends. The CDR3 sequence is CASSRGAGPEYEQYF. DNA for the CDR3: TGTGCCAGCAGTCGTGGCGCAGGGCCGGAGTACGAGCAGTACTTC.

The rearrangement joins TRBV25-1 to TRBJ2-1, with 9 bases fitting TRBD1. J lost 9 bases, V lost 6 bases, and 3 bases had no gene match. CDR3 size: 12 residues. The germline V gene has CDR1 MGHDK and CDR2 SYGVNS. CDR3 in amino acids: CASSTGGIEQFF. In DNA form, the CDR3 reads TGTGCCAGCAGCACAGGGGGCATTGAGCAGTTCTTC.

In this sample, this clonotype turned up a few times. Written as DNA, the CDR3 is TGCGCCAGCAGCTTGGTAGGGGTGGGGACAGGGACCTACGAGCAGTACTTC. Translated, it gives CASSLVGVGTGTYEQYF. The rearrangement uses TRBV5-1 and TRBJ2-7; 9 bases align to TRBD1. Germline V CDR1 and CDR2: SGHRS, YFSETQ. The CDR3 length is 17 residues. J was trimmed by 2 bases and V by 0 bases; bases with no gene match: 9.

Concerning this clonotype: At one of its ends the junction is not consistent with the germline gene, which may arise from a read error. The chain couples TRBV7-2 to TRBJ1-2, with D perhaps matching TRBD1 (6 bases). The CDR3 totals 14 residues. Germline-derived CDR1 and CDR2 are SGHTA and FQGNSA. CDR3 nucleotides: TGTGCCTGCAGCTGGATCAGGAGGGGGTATGGTTACACCTTC. Its protein product is CACSWIRRGYGYTF.

The rearrangement uses TRBV20-1 and TRBJ2-7; D perhaps matches TRBD1 (5 bases). Per germline, CDR1 DFQATT and CDR2 SNEGSKA (reference sequence). The V and J ends lost 3 bases and 3 bases respectively, with 18 bases between them. This CDR3 is 15 amino acids long. In DNA, the CDR3 is TGCAGTGCTAGGGATTCCAGGGTGGGCGACTACGAGCAGTACTTC. Translated, it gives CSARDSRVGDYEQYF.

The gene calls are TRBV6-6 and TRBJ2-7; 11 bases fit TRBD2. The CDR3 loop spans 14 amino acids. The ends lost 4 bases at V and 6 bases at J; junction bases unmatched: 5. Germline CDR1 MNHNY, CDR2 SVGAGI (reference sequence). The DNA of the CDR3 is TGTGCCAGCAGTTTTAGCGGGGGGGCCTCCGAGCAGTACTTC. This encodes CASSFSGGASEQYF.

The rearrangement joins TRBV3-1 to TRBJ1-2; a weak D match, TRBD1 (5 bases). Germline assignment: CDR1 LGHDT and CDR2 YNNKEL (reference sequence). V shed 4 bases and J shed 4 bases, with 16 bases lying between them. CDR3 length: 15 amino acids. The CDR3: CASSPLVGDLYGYTF. The CDR3 DNA is TGTGCCAGCAGCCCACTCGTAGGGGATCTCTATGGCTACACCTTC.

This clonotype was picked up a small number of times. The rearrangement joins TRBV5-1 to TRBJ2-1; 9 bases are a match to TRBD2. The germline V gene has CDR1 SGHRS and CDR2 YFSETQ. The ends lost 0 bases at V and 9 bases at J; junction bases unmatched: 7. The CDR3 sequence is 15 residues long. As DNA, the CDR3 is TGCGCCAGCAGCTTGGTCGCGGGGGGGCAGGCTGAGCAGTTCTTC. Its translation is CASSLVAGGQAEQFF.

The chain has TRBV28 and TRBJ2-3, with 7 bases that match TRBD2. The CDR3 extends over 14 amino acids. The germline CDR1 and CDR2 sequences are MDHEN and SYDVKM. V lost 4 bases and J lost 5; bases outside the gene matches: 6. CDR3 bases: TGTGCCAGCAGTTCAGGACTAGTAGGAGATACGCAGTATTTT. This sequence encodes CASSSGLVGDTQYF.

The J gene is TRBJ2-5, the V gene TRBV29-1; possible D gene TRBD1, 7 bases. V lost 4 bases, J lost 9 bases, and 15 bases lay in between. CDR3 length: 12 residues. CDR1 SQVTM and CDR2 ANQGSEA come from the germline V gene. CDR3 amino acids: CSVVEGAEAQYF. The CDR3 DNA reads as TGCAGCGTTGTGGAGGGGGCGGAGGCCCAGTACTTC.

V is TRBV5-1 and J is TRBJ2-7, with D maybe TRBD1 (6 bases). V was clipped by 4 bases and J by 3 bases, with 14 bases between them. Germline CDR1 reads SGHRS; CDR2 reads YFSETQ. The CDR3 length is 14 residues. CDR3 amino acids: CASSPDGQIYEQYF. The CDR3, as DNA: TGCGCCAGCAGCCCCGACGGACAGATCTACGAGCAGTACTTC.